The 8 T cell receptor beta chains below all came from one sample that was sequenced in a study of T cells in Graves' hyperthyroidism and ophthalmopathy. There were TCR beta CDR3 regions amplified from RNA transcripts. HTBI primers drove first-round RT-PCR of the TCR CDR3. From the multiplex PCR reads, TCRdb called clonotypes with MiXCR, one entry per CDR3 protein. The sample has hundreds of thousands of distinct CDR3 sequences, over 11% seen once; the top ten hold 20% to 25%. The sequenced sample was blood. These receptors were collected from a woman younger than 45 with Graves' hyperthyroidism.

On this clonotype itself: Being one base from a much bigger clone, this may be a read error. The chain carries TRBV28 and TRBJ1-2; no firm D call. This CDR3 region has 13 residues. Germline values: CDR1 MDHEN, CDR2 SYDVKM. V dropped 6 bases and J dropped 7 bases, with 15 bases sitting between them. The CDR3 nucleotides read TGTGCCAGCAGGACCTCAGCTTACTCTGGCTACACCTTC. Translating gives CASRTSAYSGYTF.

This clonotype was seen at least ten times. V is TRBV6-1 and J is TRBJ1-1; tentatively, D is TRBD1 (6 bases). Germline CDR1 is MNHNS and CDR2 is SASEGT. The CDR3 covers 13 residues. V lost 4 bases to trimming and J lost 1 base, with 7 bases between them. CDR3: CASSAQGNTEAFF. The CDR3 bases are TGTGCCAGCAGTGCACAGGGGAACACTGAAGCTTTCTTT.

About this clonotype itself: A much larger clone sits a single nucleotide away, making a read error possible. The CDR3 DNA follows: TGTGCCTGGAGCGCCAGAGCTTTCTTT. Amino acids: CAWSARAFF. The chain recombines TRBV30 with TRBJ1-1, with D hard to call. Trimming removed 3 bases at V and 10 bases at J, with 6 bases between. In germline, CDR1 is GTSNPN, CDR2 SVGIG (reference sequence). CDR3 length: 9 amino acids.

This clonotype was counted at least ten times. The gene calls are TRBV29-1 and TRBJ2-5; perhaps TRBD1 as D (6 bases). CDR3 size: 11 residues. Germline lookup yields CDR1 SQVTM and CDR2 ANQGSEA. The germline V and J ends were trimmed by 4 bases and 4 bases, with 7 bases remaining between them. CDR3 bases: TGCAGCGTTGGCAGGGGAGAGACCCAGTACTTC. Translation: CSVGRGETQYF.

The chain uses TRBV18 and TRBJ1-5, with 8 bases that match TRBD1. The CDR3 has 15 residues. Germline V gives CDR1 KGHSH, CDR2 LQKENI. V trimming: 0 bases; J trimming: 4 bases; junction bases outside the gene matches: 2. The DNA of the CDR3 is TGTGCCAGCTCACCACCCGGACAGGGAAATCAGCCCCAGCATTTT. Protein product: CASSPPGQGNQPQHF.

This clonotype has a count of ten or more. The rearrangement joins TRBV12-3 or TRBV12-4 to TRBJ2-1, with 7 bases matching TRBD2. Germline trimming cut 1 base from V and 10 bases from J; bases unmatched to any gene: 10. The CDR3 contains 15 residues. The CDR3 bases are TGTGCCAGCAGTTTAGATGCGGGAGCCCTGGGGGAGCAGTTCTTC. Translated: CASSLDAGALGEQFF.

This clonotype has a handful of counts. The chain carries TRBV6-1 and TRBJ2-3; D tentatively fits TRBD1 or TRBD2 (5 bases each). Germline CDR1 MNHNS, CDR2 SASEGT. CDR3 length equals 14 residues. V was shortened by 3 bases and J by 6 bases, with 13 bases between the two germline ends. The CDR3 DNA reads as TGTGCCAGCAGTGACGGGACCCTTAGGGATACGCAGTATTTT. Its translation: CASSDGTLRDTQYF.

This clonotype has at least ten counts. V usage is TRBV12-3 or TRBV12-4 and J usage is TRBJ2-6, with TRBD1 identical over 7 bases. The trim removed 6 bases at V and 1 base at J, leaving 0 bases unmatched. The CDR3 extends over 14 amino acids. The CDR3 DNA reads as TGTGCCAGCAGGACAGGGTCTGGGGCCAACGTCCTGACTTTC. Amino acids: CASRTGSGANVLTF.